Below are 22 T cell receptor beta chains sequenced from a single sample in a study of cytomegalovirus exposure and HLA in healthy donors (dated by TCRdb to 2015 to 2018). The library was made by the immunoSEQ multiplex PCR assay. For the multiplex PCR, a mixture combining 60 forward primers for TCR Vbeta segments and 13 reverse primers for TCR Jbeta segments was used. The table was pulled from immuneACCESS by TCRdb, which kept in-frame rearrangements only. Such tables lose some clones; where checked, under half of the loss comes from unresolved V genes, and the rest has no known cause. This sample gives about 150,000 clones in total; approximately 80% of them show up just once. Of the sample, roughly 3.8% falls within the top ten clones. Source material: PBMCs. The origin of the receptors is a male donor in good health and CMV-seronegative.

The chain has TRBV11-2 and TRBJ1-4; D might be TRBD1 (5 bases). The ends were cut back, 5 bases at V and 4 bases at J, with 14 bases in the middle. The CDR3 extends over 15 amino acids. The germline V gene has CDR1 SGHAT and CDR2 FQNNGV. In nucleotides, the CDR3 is TGTGCCAGCAGCACCCAGGGTAGAGTTAATGAAAAACTGTTTTTT. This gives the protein CASSTQGRVNEKLFF.

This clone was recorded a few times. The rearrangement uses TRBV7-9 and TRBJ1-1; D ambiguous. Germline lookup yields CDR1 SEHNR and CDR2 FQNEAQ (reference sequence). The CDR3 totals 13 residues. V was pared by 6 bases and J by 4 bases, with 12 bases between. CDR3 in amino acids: CASRLREGTEAFF. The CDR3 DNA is TGTGCCAGCAGGCTCCGGGAGGGCACTGAAGCTTTCTTT.

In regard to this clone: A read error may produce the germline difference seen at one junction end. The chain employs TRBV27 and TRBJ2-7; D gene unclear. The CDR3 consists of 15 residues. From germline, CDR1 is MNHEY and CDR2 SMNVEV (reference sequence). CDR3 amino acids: CASSFKPGSLSWVAF. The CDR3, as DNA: TGTGCCAGCAGTTTCAAACCGGGTTCCCTTTCTTGGGTCGCCTTC.

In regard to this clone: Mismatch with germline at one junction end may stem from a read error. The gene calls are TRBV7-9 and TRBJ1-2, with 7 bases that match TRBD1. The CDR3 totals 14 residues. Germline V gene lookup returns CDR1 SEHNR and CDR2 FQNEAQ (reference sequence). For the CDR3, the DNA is TGTTCCAGCAGCTTAGGTGGCAGGGGGGACGGCTACACCTTC. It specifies CSSSLGGRGDGYTF.

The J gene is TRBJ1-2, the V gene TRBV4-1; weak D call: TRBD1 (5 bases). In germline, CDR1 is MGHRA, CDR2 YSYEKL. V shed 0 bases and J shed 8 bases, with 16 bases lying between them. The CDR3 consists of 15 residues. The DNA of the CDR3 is TGCGCCAGCAGCCAAGATCACGGGGGTAATAGGGGCTACACCTTC. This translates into CASSQDHGGNRGYTF.

Written as DNA, the CDR3 is TGTGCCAGCAGCGTAGTCTGCTCGAGCGGGGGGGAGCAAGAGACCCAGTACTTC. Translating it yields CASSVVCSSGGEQETQYF. This rearrangement joins TRBV9 to TRBJ2-5, with 10 bases aligning to TRBD2. The CDR3 has 18 amino acids. Germline V gene sequence: CDR1 SGDLS, CDR2 YYNGEE. Germline trimming cut 0 bases from V and 2 bases from J; bases unmatched to any gene: 10.

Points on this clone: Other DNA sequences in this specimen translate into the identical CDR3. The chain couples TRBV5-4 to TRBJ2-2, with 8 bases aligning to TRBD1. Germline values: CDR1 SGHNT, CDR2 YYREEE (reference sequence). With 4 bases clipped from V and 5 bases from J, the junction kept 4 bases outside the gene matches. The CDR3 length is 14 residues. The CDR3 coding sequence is TGTGCCAGCAGCCCTCGACAGGGGACCGGGGAGCTGTTTTTT. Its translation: CASSPRQGTGELFF.

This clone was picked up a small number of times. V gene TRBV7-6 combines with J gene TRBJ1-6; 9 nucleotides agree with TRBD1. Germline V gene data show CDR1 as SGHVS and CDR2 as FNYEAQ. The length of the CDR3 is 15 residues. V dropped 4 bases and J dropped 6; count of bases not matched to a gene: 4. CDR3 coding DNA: TGTGCCAGCAGCTCACAGGGGGCGAGTAATTCACCCCTCCACTTT. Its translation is CASSSQGASNSPLHF.

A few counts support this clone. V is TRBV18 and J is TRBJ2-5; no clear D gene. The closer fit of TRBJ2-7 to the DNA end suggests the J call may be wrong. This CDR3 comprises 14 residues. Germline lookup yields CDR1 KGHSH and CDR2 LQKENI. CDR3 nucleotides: TGTGCCAGCTCACCAGTAGCAACCGTCGACGAGCAGTACTTC. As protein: CASSPVATVDEQYF.

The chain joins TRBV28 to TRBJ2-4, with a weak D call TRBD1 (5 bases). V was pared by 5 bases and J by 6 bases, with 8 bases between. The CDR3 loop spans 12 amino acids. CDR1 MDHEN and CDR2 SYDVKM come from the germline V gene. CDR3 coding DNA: TGTGCCAGCAGTCCCGACAGAAACATTCAGTACTTC. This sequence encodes CASSPDRNIQYF. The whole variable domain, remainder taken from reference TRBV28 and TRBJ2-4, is DVKVTQSSRYLVKRTGEKVFLECVQDMDHENMFWYRQDPGLGLRLIYFSYDVKMKEKGDIPEGYSVSREKKERFSLILESASTNQTSMYLCASSPDRNIQYFGAGTRLSVL.

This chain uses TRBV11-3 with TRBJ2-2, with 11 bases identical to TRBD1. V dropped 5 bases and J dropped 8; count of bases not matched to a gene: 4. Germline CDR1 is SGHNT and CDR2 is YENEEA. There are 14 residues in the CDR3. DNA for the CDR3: TGTGCCAGCAGCCGGACAGGGGGCCTTGGGGAGCTGTTTTTT. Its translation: CASSRTGGLGELFF. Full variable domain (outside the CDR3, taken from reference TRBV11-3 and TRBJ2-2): EAGVVQSPRYKIIEKKQPVAFWCNPISGHNTLYWYLQNLGQGPELLIRYENEEAVDDSQLPKDRFSAERLKGVDSTLKIQPAELGDSAVYLCASSRTGGLGELFFGEGSRLTVL.

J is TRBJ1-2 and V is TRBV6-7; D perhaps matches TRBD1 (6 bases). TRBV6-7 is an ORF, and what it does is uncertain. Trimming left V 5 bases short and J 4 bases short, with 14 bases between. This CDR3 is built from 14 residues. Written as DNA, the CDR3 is TGTGCCAGCAGTCCCAGGGGTATCAGCTATGGCTACACCTTC. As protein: CASSPRGISYGYTF.

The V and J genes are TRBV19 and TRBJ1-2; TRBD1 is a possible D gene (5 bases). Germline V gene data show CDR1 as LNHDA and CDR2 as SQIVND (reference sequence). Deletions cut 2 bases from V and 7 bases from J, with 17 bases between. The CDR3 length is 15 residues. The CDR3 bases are TGTGCCAGTAGTATACAGGACATAGGATCTGGTGGCTACACCTTC. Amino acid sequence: CASSIQDIGSGGYTF.

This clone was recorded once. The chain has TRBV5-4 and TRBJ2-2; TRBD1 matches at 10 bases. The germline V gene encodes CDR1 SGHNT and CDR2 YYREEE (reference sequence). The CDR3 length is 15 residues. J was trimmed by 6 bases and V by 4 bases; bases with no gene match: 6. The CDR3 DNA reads TGTGCCAGCAGCAGGACAGGGGGTTTGGCCGGGGAGCTGTTTTTT. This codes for CASSRTGGLAGELFF. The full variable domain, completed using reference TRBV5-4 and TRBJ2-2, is ETGVTQSPTHLIKTRGQQVTLRCSSQSGHNTVSWYQQALGQGPQFIFQYYREEENGRGNFPPRFSGLQFPNYSSELNVNALELDDSALYLCASSRTGGLAGELFFGEGSRLTVL.

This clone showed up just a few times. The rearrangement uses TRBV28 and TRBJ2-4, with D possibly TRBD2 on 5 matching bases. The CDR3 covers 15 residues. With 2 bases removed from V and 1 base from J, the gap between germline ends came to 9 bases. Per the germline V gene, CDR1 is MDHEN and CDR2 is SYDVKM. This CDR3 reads CASSLLGVAKNIQYF. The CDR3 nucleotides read TGTGCCAGCAGTTTACTGGGAGTGGCCAAAAACATTCAGTACTTC.

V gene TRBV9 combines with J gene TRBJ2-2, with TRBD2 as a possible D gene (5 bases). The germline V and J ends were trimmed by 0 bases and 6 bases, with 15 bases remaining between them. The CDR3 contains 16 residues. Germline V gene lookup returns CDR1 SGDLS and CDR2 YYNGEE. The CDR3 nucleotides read TGTGCCAGCAGCGTAGCTGCTAGCTCTATGTCCGGGGAGCTGTTTTTT. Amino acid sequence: CASSVAASSMSGELFF. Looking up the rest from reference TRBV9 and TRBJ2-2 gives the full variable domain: DSGVTQTPKHLITATGQRVTLRCSPRSGDLSVYWYQQSLDQGLQFLIQYYNGEERAKGNILERFSAQQFPDLHSELNLSSLELGDSALYFCASSVAASSMSGELFFGEGSRLTVL.

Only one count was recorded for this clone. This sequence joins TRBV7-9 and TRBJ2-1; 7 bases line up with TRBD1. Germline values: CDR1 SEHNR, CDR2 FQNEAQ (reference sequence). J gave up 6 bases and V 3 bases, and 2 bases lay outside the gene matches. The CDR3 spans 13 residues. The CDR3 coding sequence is TGTGCCAGCAGCTTGGGGACAGCCAATGAGCAGTTCTTC. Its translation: CASSLGTANEQFF.

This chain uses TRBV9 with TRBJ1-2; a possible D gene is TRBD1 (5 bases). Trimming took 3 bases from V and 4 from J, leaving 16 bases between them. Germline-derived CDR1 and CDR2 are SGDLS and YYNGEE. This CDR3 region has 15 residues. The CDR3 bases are TGTGCCAGCAGCGCGGGGGAAATAGTTGGCTATGGCTACACCTTC. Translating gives CASSAGEIVGYGYTF.

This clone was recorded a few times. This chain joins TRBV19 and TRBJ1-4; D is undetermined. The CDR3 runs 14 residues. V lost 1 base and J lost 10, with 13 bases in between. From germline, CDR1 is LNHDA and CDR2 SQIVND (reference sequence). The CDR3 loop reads CASSIGRAEGKLFF. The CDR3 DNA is TGTGCCAGTAGTATAGGTAGGGCCGAGGGAAAACTGTTTTTT.

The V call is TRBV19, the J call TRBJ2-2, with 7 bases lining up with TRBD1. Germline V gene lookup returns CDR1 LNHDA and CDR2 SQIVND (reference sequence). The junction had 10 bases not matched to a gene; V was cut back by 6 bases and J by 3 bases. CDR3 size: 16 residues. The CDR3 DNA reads TGTGCCAGTAGAGCCGGTGGCAGGGGGTACACCGGGGAGCTGTTTTTT. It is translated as CASRAGGRGYTGELFF.

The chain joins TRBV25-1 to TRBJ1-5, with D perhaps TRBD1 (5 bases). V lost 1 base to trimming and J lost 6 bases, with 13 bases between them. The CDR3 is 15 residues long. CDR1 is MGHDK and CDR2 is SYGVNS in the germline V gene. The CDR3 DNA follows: TGTGCCAGCAGTGAATCTAGAGGGAGGGGTCAGCCCCAGCATTTT. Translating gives CASSESRGRGQPQHF.

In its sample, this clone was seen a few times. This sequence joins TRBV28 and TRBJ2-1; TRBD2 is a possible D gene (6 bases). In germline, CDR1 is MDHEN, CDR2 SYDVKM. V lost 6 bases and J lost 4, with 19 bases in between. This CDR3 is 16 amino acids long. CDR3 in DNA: TGTGCCAGCAGCTCTAGCCCGGGACTCTTATACAATGAGCAGTTCTTC. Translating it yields CASSSSPGLLYNEQFF.